The 24 T cell receptor beta chains listed next were all sequenced from one sample in a study of T-cell memory formation after mild COVID-19. TCRdb called the 5' RACE reads again in MiXCR, with one record for every CDR3 protein. The sample consists of 340,000 or so distinct CDR3 sequences, roughly 13% of them appearing once. The specimen sequenced was PBMCs or a T cell subset sorted from them (not recorded which). The receptors derive from a man younger than 35 who had mild COVID-19 (a few samples of this study predate the infection). Cell type and time point are not known.

Only a few counts were recorded for this clonotype. This chain joins TRBV5-1 and TRBJ2-4; TRBD1 or TRBD2 may be the D gene (6 bases each). From germline, CDR1 is SGHRS and CDR2 YFSETQ. The CDR3 is made up of 17 amino acids. V was clipped by 4 bases and J by 1 base, with 18 bases between them. CDR3 sequence (DNA): TGCGCCAGCAGCGGGGGCTCGGGGGCGAGGGCCAAAAACATTCAGTACTTC. Translating gives CASSGGSGARAKNIQYF.

This clonotype was recorded at least ten times. This sequence joins TRBV29-1 and TRBJ1-1, with 7 bases aligning to TRBD1. CDR3 length equals 12 residues. Germline loops: CDR1 SQVTM, CDR2 ANQGSEA. The trim removed 4 bases at V and 12 bases at J, leaving 11 bases unmatched. CDR3 sequence (DNA): TGCAGCGTTGTGCTCACAGGGGTACTTCCTTTCTTT. This codes for CSVVLTGVLPFF.

J is TRBJ2-1 and V is TRBV9; TRBD1 is a possible D gene (6 bases). The CDR3 spans 15 residues. Per germline, CDR1 SGDLS and CDR2 YYNGEE. The V gene lost 3 bases and the J gene lost 4 bases, with 14 bases spanning the gap. CDR3 coding DNA: TGTGCCAGCAGCGGTACATCGGACAGTTACAATGAGCAGTTCTTC. This gives the protein CASSGTSDSYNEQFF.

This clonotype was counted only a few times. This chain connects TRBV25-1 to TRBJ2-2; D uncertain. The CDR3 loop spans 14 amino acids. Germline V gene data show CDR1 as MGHDK and CDR2 as SYGVNS. Trimming cost V 5 bases and J 0 bases, with 7 bases left between them. CDR3 residues: CASSLHPNTGELFF. The DNA for the CDR3 is TGTGCCAGCAGTCTCCACCCGAACACCGGGGAGCTGTTTTTT.

This clonotype was seen only a few times. The V gene is TRBV6-2 or TRBV6-3, the J gene TRBJ2-3; TRBD2 aligns across 9 bases. Germline V gives CDR1 MNHEY, CDR2 SVGEGT. Trimming removed 6 bases from V and 6 bases from J; junction bases left unmatched: 7. The CDR3 is 14 residues long. CDR3 sequence reads: CASRPSGAGDTQYF. The CDR3, as DNA: TGTGCCAGCAGACCTAGCGGGGCGGGGGATACGCAGTATTTT.

V usage is TRBV12-3 or TRBV12-4 and J usage is TRBJ2-2; no definite D call. There are 14 residues in the CDR3. The V end lost 3 bases, the J end lost 5 bases, and 10 bases lay between the germline ends. The CDR3 bases are TGTGCCAGCAGTTTTGGGCTTTCAACCGGGGAGCTGTTTTTT. Its translation: CASSFGLSTGELFF.

The chain carries TRBV4-2 and TRBJ1-3, with D tentatively TRBD1 (6 bases). The CDR3 is 16 residues long. Trimming cost V 4 bases and J 0 bases, with 13 bases left between them. Germline values: CDR1 LGHNA, CDR2 YNFKEQ. CDR3 sequence reads: CASSLEKGVSGNTIYF. In DNA form, the CDR3 reads TGTGCCAGCAGCCTGGAAAAGGGGGTCTCTGGAAACACCATATATTTT.

The chain joins TRBV5-1 to TRBJ1-1, with D possibly matching TRBD1 (5 bases). Trimming removed 0 bases at V and 6 bases at J, with 15 bases between. CDR3 length: 15 amino acids. The V gene's germline CDR1 is SGHRS and CDR2 YFSETQ. The chain's CDR3 is CASSLGGPRFSEAFF. Here the CDR3 DNA reads TGCGCCAGCAGCTTGGGGGGACCAAGGTTCTCTGAAGCTTTCTTT.

In its sample, this clonotype was seen a few times. This chain connects TRBV28 to TRBJ1-1; TRBD1 agrees at 7 bases. J gave up 4 bases and V 6 bases, and 11 bases lay outside the gene matches. The germline CDR1 and CDR2 sequences are MDHEN and SYDVKM. The CDR3 length is 15 residues. Here the CDR3 reads CASRFLTGSGTEAFF. The CDR3 region has the DNA TGTGCCAGCAGATTTTTGACAGGGTCCGGCACTGAAGCTTTCTTT.

This clonotype was seen many times. The chain has TRBV10-3 and TRBJ2-5, with D perhaps TRBD2 (6 bases). The germline CDR1 and CDR2 sequences are ENHRY and SYGVKD. Trimming took 4 bases from V and 5 from J, leaving 17 bases between them. CDR3 length: 15 amino acids. The CDR3 reads CAISAAHTAGETQYF. CDR3 sequence (DNA): TGTGCCATCAGTGCGGCACACACCGCGGGGGAGACCCAGTACTTC.

Ten or more counts support this clonotype. The chain links TRBV5-1 to TRBJ2-7, with D unclear. The CDR3 is 15 amino acids. Germline assignment: CDR1 SGHRS and CDR2 YFSETQ. The V end lost 0 bases, the J end lost 4 bases, and 14 bases lay between the germline ends. CDR3 loop: CASSLASRKTYEQYF. DNA for the CDR3: TGCGCCAGCAGCTTGGCATCCAGGAAAACGTACGAGCAGTACTTC.

This clonotype was seen repeatedly, ten times or more. The chain employs TRBV12-3 or TRBV12-4 and TRBJ1-6, with unresolved D. CDR3 size: 18 residues. V lost 3 bases, J lost 3 bases, and 18 bases lay in between. CDR3 loop: CASSFGVFRGGYNSPLHF. The CDR3, as DNA: TGTGCCAGCAGTTTTGGCGTCTTTCGGGGTGGCTATAATTCACCCCTCCACTTT.

The J gene is TRBJ1-1, the V gene TRBV7-2, with 8 bases aligning to TRBD1. The CDR3 runs 15 residues. After removal of 5 bases from V and 1 base from J, the junction contained 6 bases not matched to a gene. Germline CDR1 and CDR2: SGHTA and FQGNSA. CDR3 sequence reads: CASSEMDRANTEAFF. DNA for the CDR3: TGTGCCAGCAGCGAAATGGACAGGGCGAACACTGAAGCTTTCTTT.

In this sample, this clonotype turned up a few times. Written as DNA, the CDR3 is TGTGCCAGCAGTGGGGACCCTCGCGGATCACCCCTCCACTTT. It specifies CASSGDPRGSPLHF. This rearrangement joins TRBV6-5 to TRBJ1-6; D might be TRBD1 (5 bases). CDR1 is MNHEY and CDR2 is SVGAGI in the germline V gene. The CDR3 extends over 14 amino acids. The germline V and J ends were trimmed by 5 bases and 10 bases, with 15 bases remaining between them.

The sample holds many counts of this clonotype. The chain recombines TRBV7-3 with TRBJ2-1; D is unclear. Germline loops: CDR1 SGHTA, CDR2 FQGTGA. The CDR3 spans 13 residues. V lost 5 bases to trimming and J lost 4 bases, with 9 bases between them. The CDR3: CASSQMGYNEQFF. DNA for the CDR3: TGTGCCAGCAGCCAAATGGGGTACAATGAGCAGTTCTTC.

Ten or more counts support this clonotype. The chain joins TRBV7-9 to TRBJ2-5, with a tentative D call TRBD2 (5 bases). Trimming took 5 bases from V and 9 from J, leaving 13 bases between them. In germline, CDR1 is SEHNR, CDR2 FQNEAQ (reference sequence). The CDR3 spans 12 residues. The CDR3 coding sequence is TGTGCCAGCAGCCATCGGGATCGCCCCCAGTACTTC. It specifies CASSHRDRPQYF.

Only a few counts were recorded for this clonotype. The gene calls are TRBV6-5 and TRBJ2-5, with 8 bases identical to TRBD2. The CDR3 is 15 amino acids. Losses at the gene ends were 5 bases for V and 4 bases for J; bases not matched to a gene: 9. Germline V gene data show CDR1 as MNHEY and CDR2 as SVGAGI. The CDR3 coding sequence is TGTGCCAGCAGTACGTTATTAGCGGGGAGAGAGACCCAGTACTTC. Its translation: CASSTLLAGRETQYF.

The CDR3 nucleotides are TGCAGCGTCATGACAGGAGGCAATCAGCCCCAGCATTTT. This sequence encodes CSVMTGGNQPQHF. The rearrangement uses TRBV29-1 and TRBJ1-5; D may be TRBD1 (6 bases). Germline CDR1 is SQVTM and CDR2 is ANQGSEA. V was cut by 6 bases and J by 2 bases, with 11 bases left in between. The CDR3 length is 13 residues.

Here the CDR3 reads CASSRGATGDAYEQYF. The CDR3 nucleotides read TGTGCCAGCAGCCGGGGCGCGACAGGGGACGCCTACGAGCAGTACTTC. V is TRBV4-2 and J is TRBJ2-7; TRBD1 aligns across 8 bases. The CDR3 is made up of 16 amino acids. The V segment lost 4 bases and the J segment 2 bases; nucleotides outside the gene matches: 10. Germline loops: CDR1 LGHNA, CDR2 YNFKEQ.

The chain carries TRBV7-2 and TRBJ2-2, with 11 bases identical to TRBD2. Germline V gene lookup returns CDR1 SGHTA and CDR2 FQGNSA. The CDR3 loop spans 15 amino acids. The junction had 3 bases not matched to a gene; V was cut back by 5 bases and J by 4 bases. CDR3: CASSRLAGSTGELFF. The DNA for the CDR3 is TGTGCCAGCAGCAGACTAGCGGGGAGCACCGGGGAGCTGTTTTTT.

V is TRBV6-5 and J is TRBJ2-3, with D possibly TRBD2 on 5 matching bases. CDR3 length: 16 amino acids. The V and J ends lost 6 bases and 4 bases respectively, with 20 bases between them. Germline lookup yields CDR1 MNHEY and CDR2 SVGAGI. The CDR3: CASSPPRGPSPDTQYF. The CDR3 nucleotides are TGTGCCAGCAGCCCCCCCCGGGGTCCGAGCCCAGATACGCAGTATTTT.

The table lists this clonotype with a few counts. The genes are TRBV6-5 and TRBJ1-1; no definite D call. The CDR3 has 17 amino acids. V lost 0 bases and J lost 6, with 20 bases in between. Germline V gene data show CDR1 as MNHEY and CDR2 as SVGAGI. In DNA form, the CDR3 reads TGTGCCAGCAGTTACTCGAGTAATGGCGACTTCGGGGCTGAAGCTTTCTTT. Its protein product is CASSYSSNGDFGAEAFF.

V gene TRBV7-2 combines with J gene TRBJ2-1, with D possibly matching TRBD2 (6 bases). CDR3 length equals 13 residues. V lost 2 bases and J 7 bases, leaving 9 bases between the germline ends. Germline lookup yields CDR1 SGHTA and CDR2 FQGNSA. CDR3 protein: CASSLPAGNEQFF. The DNA for the CDR3 is TGTGCCAGCAGCTTACCGGCGGGGAATGAGCAGTTCTTC.

This clonotype was recorded a few times. The chain has TRBV6-2 or TRBV6-3 and TRBJ1-1, with a weak D call TRBD1 (5 bases). Germline CDR1 and CDR2: MNHEY and SVGEGT. The V gene lost 7 bases and the J gene lost 3 bases, with 12 bases spanning the gap. The CDR3 is made up of 13 amino acids. The CDR3 loop is CASNRGLHTEAFF. CDR3 bases: TGTGCCAGCAACCGGGGCCTTCACACTGAAGCTTTCTTT.